Presented here are 12 T cell receptor beta chains from one specimen sequenced in a study of CD8+CD57+ T cells in acquired aplastic anemia (dated by TCRdb to between 2017 and 2018). The patients picked for sequencing were ones in whom flow cytometry had shown an expansion of CD8+CD57+ cells. Data came from an Illumina HiSeq 2000. Profiling of TCR beta VDJ combinations and CDR3 sequences used genomic DNA as the template. The public reads were reprocessed in TCRdb via fastp at Q25 and MiXCR, keeping in-frame beta chains. Identical CDR3 protein sequences are pooled into one entry, listed with their most common genes and DNA. This sample has 450,000 to 550,000 distinct CDR3 sequences in its table, and around 32% of those were observed once. Less than 1% of the sample lies in the top ten. Sequences were obtained from sorted CD4+, CD8+, or CD8+CD57+ T cells (not recorded which) from PBMCs. The receptors were gathered from a human donor with aplastic anemia.

The sample holds one count of this clonotype. This sequence joins TRBV10-3 and TRBJ2-5; TRBD2 matches 11 bases. With V trimmed by 9 bases and J by 4 bases, 16 bases remained unmatched. Looked up from germline, CDR1 is ENHRY and CDR2 is SYGVKD. CDR3 length: 17 amino acids. CDR3 in amino acids: CAMDSGGASRARETQYF. CDR3 in DNA: TGTGCCATGGATAGCGGGGGGGCCTCTCGGGCCAGAGAGACCCAGTACTTC.

This sequence joins TRBV15 and TRBJ1-2, with 8 bases matching TRBD1. CDR1 and CDR2 (germline): LNHNV, YYDKDF (reference sequence). The CDR3 length is 15 residues. J gave up 3 bases and V 5 bases, and 8 bases lay outside the gene matches. The CDR3 DNA sequence: TGTGCCACCAGCCCAGGCGCAGGGGGCGACTATGGCTACACCTTC. This encodes CATSPGAGGDYGYTF.

Turning to this clonotype: A much more abundant neighbour one base away suggests this may be a read error. The CDR3 spells CASRLIGINQPQHF. The CDR3 region has the DNA TGTGCCAGCCGACTGATAGGGATAAACCAGCCCCAGCATTTT. V and J are TRBV7-6 and TRBJ1-5; D is ambiguous. CDR1 SGHVS and CDR2 FNYEAQ come from the germline V gene. The V end was cut by 8 bases, the J end by 7 bases, with 18 bases between. This CDR3 is 14 amino acids long.

In the case of this clonotype: A clone one base away is much larger, so this may be a read error. The rearrangement uses TRBV20-1 and TRBJ1-6, with 9 bases matching TRBD1. The V gene end was trimmed by 0 bases and the J gene end by 10 bases; junction bases not matched to a gene: 13. This CDR3 region has 17 residues. Per the germline V gene, CDR1 is DFQATT and CDR2 is SNEGSKA (reference sequence). The CDR3: CSARETQGTGKGSPLHF. DNA for the CDR3: TGCAGTGCTAGAGAGACACAGGGGACAGGGAAGGGCTCACCCCTCCACTTT.

The CDR3 protein is CASSSPGYNEQFF. The CDR3 region has the DNA TGTGCCAGCAGCTCCCCAGGGTACAATGAGCAGTTCTTC. This chain uses TRBV13 with TRBJ2-1; D perhaps matches TRBD1 (5 bases). Trimming removed 4 bases from V and 4 bases from J, with 8 bases in between. Germline CDR1 reads PRHDT; CDR2 reads FYEKMQ (reference sequence). This CDR3 has 13 amino acids. Full variable domain (missing parts from reference TRBV13 and TRBJ2-1): AAGVIQSPRHLIKEKRETATLKCYPIPRHDTVYWYQQGPGQDPQFLISFYEKMQSDKGSIPDRFSAQQFSDYHSELNMSSLELGDSALYFCASSSPGYNEQFFGPGTRLTVL.

The rearrangement links TRBV10-3 to TRBJ1-5; 7 bases are shared with TRBD1. V lost 10 bases to trimming and J lost 5 bases; unmatched junction nucleotides: 11. The CDR3 runs to 14 residues. Germline CDR1 reads ENHRY; CDR2 reads SYGVKD. CDR3 nucleotide sequence: TGTGCCACCCGCGGTGACAGGGCCGATCAGCCCCAGCATTTT. It codes for CATRGDRADQPQHF.

As to this clonotype: A single base separates this from a much larger clone, so it may be a read error. This chain links TRBV29-1 with TRBJ2-3; TRBD2 is a possible D gene (6 bases). The CDR3 consists of 16 residues. Germline-derived CDR1 and CDR2 are SQVTM and ANQGSEA. The ends were cut back, 3 bases at V and 6 bases at J, with 22 bases in the middle. Written as DNA, the CDR3 is TGCAGCGTTGATATCTTAACTGGCGGGATTGGGGATACGCAGTATTTT. As protein: CSVDILTGGIGDTQYF.

The chain combines TRBV15 with TRBJ2-1, with TRBD2 as a possible D gene (5 bases). V gave up 0 bases and J gave up 5 bases, with 11 bases separating them. The CDR3 sequence is 15 residues long. Germline CDR1 is LNHNV and CDR2 is YYDKDF (reference sequence). CDR3 amino acids: CATSRDPGSNNEQFF. In nucleotides, the CDR3 is TGTGCCACCAGCAGAGACCCGGGGTCAAACAATGAGCAGTTCTTC.

The CDR3 sequence: CASINSPLSTGELFF. For the CDR3, the DNA is TGTGCCAGCATTAACTCACCCCTTAGCACCGGGGAGCTGTTTTTT. The chain joins TRBV6-5 to TRBJ2-2, with unresolved D. This CDR3 region has 15 residues. V shed 7 bases and J shed 4 bases, with 16 bases lying between them. Germline lookup yields CDR1 MNHEY and CDR2 SVGAGI.

The V and J genes are TRBV10-3 and TRBJ2-7; 11 bases are a match to TRBD2. Looked up from germline, CDR1 is ENHRY and CDR2 is SYGVKD. The CDR3 has 16 residues. The V segment lost 6 bases and the J segment 1 base; nucleotides outside the gene matches: 8. This chain's CDR3 is CAIRDPSGGTSYEQYF. CDR3 nucleotide sequence: TGTGCCATCAGGGATCCTAGCGGGGGGACTTCCTACGAGCAGTACTTC.

This clonotype came up a few times. The genes are TRBV5-6 and TRBJ2-2, with D perhaps TRBD1 (5 bases). The V and J ends lost 0 bases and 7 bases respectively, with 16 bases between them. Germline V lookup: CDR1 SGHDT, CDR2 YYEEEE. The CDR3 contains 16 residues. The CDR3 sequence is CASSLVGRVVGGELFF. The CDR3 coding sequence is TGTGCCAGCAGCTTGGTAGGCAGGGTTGTCGGCGGGGAGCTGTTTTTT. Supplemented by reference TRBV5-6 and TRBJ2-2, the full variable domain reads DAGVTQSPTHLIKTRGQQVTLRCSPKSGHDTVSWYQQALGQGPQFIFQYYEEEERQRGNFPDRFSGHQFPNYSSELNVNALLLGDSALYLCASSLVGRVVGGELFFGEGSRLTVL.

In DNA form, the CDR3 reads TGTGCCAGCTGCCAAATCCCGGGAGCCGGATACTACGAGCAGTACTTC. As protein: CASCQIPGAGYYEQYF. J is TRBJ2-7 and V is TRBV7-9, with D possibly matching TRBD2 (6 bases). CDR1 is SEHNR, CDR2 FQNEAQ, per germline (reference sequence). CDR3 length equals 16 residues. The V end lost 8 bases, the J end lost 3 bases, and 23 bases lay between the germline ends.